The T cell receptor (beta chain) described here comes from a study of post-analysis software for immune sequencing data. There are a few counts of this clonotype. Unique molecular identifiers tagged the TCR beta cDNA libraries. One entry per CDR3 protein results from TCRdb running MiXCR on the PCR reads. The table has over 300,000 distinct CDR3 sequences, approximately 38% seen once; the top ten hold 13%. Source material: blood. This TCR came from a girl under 18 with multiple sclerosis.

CDR3 bases: TGCAGTGCTAGAGCCCCCGAACTAGCGGCAACCTACAATGAGCAGTTCTTC. Protein sequence: CSARAPELAATYNEQFF. V is TRBV20-1 and J is TRBJ2-1; TRBD2 matches at 8 bases. This CDR3 region has 17 residues. The germline V gene has CDR1 DFQATT and CDR2 SNEGSKA (reference sequence). V shed 1 base, J shed 2 bases, and the junction held 10 bases outside the gene matches.